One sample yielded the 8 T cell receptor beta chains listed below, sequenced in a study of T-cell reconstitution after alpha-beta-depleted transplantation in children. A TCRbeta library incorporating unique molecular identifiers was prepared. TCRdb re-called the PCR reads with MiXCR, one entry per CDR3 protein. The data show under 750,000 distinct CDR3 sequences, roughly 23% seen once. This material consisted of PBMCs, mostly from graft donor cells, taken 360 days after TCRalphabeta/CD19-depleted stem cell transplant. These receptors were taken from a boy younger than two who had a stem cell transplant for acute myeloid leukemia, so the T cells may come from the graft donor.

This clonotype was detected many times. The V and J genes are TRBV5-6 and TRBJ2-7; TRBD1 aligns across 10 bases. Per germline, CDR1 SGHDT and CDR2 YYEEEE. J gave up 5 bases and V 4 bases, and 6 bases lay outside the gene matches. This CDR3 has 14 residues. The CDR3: CASSPDRGINEQYF. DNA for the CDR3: TGTGCCAGCAGCCCGGACAGGGGGATCAACGAGCAGTACTTC. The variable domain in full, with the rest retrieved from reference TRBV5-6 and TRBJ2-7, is DAGVTQSPTHLIKTRGQQVTLRCSPKSGHDTVSWYQQALGQGPQFIFQYYEEEERQRGNFPDRFSGHQFPNYSSELNVNALLLGDSALYLCASSPDRGINEQYFGPGTRLTVT.

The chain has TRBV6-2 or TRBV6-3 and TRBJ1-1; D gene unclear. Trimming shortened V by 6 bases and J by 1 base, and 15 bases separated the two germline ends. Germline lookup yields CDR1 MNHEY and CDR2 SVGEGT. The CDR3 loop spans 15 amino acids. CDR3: CASSRRGSPNTEAFF. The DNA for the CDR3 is TGTGCCAGCAGCCGCCGTGGGTCCCCGAACACTGAAGCTTTCTTT.

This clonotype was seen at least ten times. The CDR3 DNA sequence: TGTGCCAGCAGCCAAGAATTCGGCCCTACAGAGACCCAGTACTTC. It codes for CASSQEFGPTETQYF. This chain connects TRBV3-1 to TRBJ2-5; no clear D gene. Trimming cost V 0 bases and J 4 bases, with 12 bases left between them. The CDR3 has 15 amino acids. Germline V gives CDR1 LGHDT, CDR2 YNNKEL (reference sequence).

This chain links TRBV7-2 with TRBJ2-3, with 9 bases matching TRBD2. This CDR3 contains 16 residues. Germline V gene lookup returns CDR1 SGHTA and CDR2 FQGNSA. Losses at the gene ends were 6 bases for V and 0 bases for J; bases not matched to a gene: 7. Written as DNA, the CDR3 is TGTGCCAGCAGTTGGGGCGGGGGGGTAAGCACAGATACGCAGTATTTT. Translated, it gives CASSWGGGVSTDTQYF. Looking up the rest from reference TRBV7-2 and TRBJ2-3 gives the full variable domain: GAGVSQSPSNKVTEKGKDVELRCDPISGHTALYWYRQSLGQGLEFLIYFQGNSAPDKSGLPSDRFSAERTGGSVSTLTIQRTQQEDSAVYLCASSWGGGVSTDTQYFGPGTRLTVL.

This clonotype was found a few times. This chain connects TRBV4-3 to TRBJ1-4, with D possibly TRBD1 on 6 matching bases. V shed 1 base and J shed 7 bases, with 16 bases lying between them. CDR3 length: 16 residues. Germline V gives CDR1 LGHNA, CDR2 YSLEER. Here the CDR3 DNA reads TGCGCCAGCAGCCAAGGTGCCCCACAGGGTGGTGAAAAACTGTTTTTT. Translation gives CASSQGAPQGGEKLFF.

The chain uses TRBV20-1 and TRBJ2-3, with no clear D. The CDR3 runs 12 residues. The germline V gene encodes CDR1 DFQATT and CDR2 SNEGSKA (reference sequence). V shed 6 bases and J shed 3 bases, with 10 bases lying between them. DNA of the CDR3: TGCAGTGCCCTTCGGACGACAGATACGCAGTATTTT. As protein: CSALRTTDTQYF.

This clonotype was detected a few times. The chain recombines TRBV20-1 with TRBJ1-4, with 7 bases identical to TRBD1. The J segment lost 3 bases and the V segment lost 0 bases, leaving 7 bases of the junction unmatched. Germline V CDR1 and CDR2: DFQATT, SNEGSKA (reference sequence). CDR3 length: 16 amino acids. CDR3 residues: CSARDRGWLSNEKLFF. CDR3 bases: TGCAGTGCTAGAGACAGGGGGTGGCTTTCTAATGAAAAACTGTTTTTT.

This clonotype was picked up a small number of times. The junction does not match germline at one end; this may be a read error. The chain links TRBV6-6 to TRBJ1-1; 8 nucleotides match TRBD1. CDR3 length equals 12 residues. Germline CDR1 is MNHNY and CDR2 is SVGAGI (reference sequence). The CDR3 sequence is CASSYYPRDRIF. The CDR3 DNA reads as TGTGCCAGCAGTTATTACCCCAGGGACAGGATTTTT.